This T cell receptor beta chain emerged from a study of technical replicates of blood from several donors. Sequenced by immunoSEQ multiplex PCR; TCRdb stores in-frame clones only, minus some. Seen here are 65,000 to 90,000 clones, around 93% observed once, and the top ten hold approximately 0.22%. The CDR3 length is 15 residues. V dropped 4 bases and J dropped 1; count of bases not matched to a gene: 4. Germline V gives CDR1 SGHRS, CDR2 YFSETQ. The chain joins TRBV5-1 to TRBJ2-3, with 9 bases that match TRBD2. Material: T cells isolated from PBMCs. The clonotype was recovered from a human donor in good health. Written as DNA, the CDR3 is TGCGCCAGCAGCAAGACTAGCGGACGCACAGATACGCAGTATTTT. Its protein is CASSKTSGRTDTQYF.